A selection of T cell receptor beta chains follows, all from one sample in a study of Graves' ophthalmopathy and Graves' hyperthyroidism. TCRdb itself ran the multiplex PCR reads through MiXCR, one entry per CDR3 protein. This sample has 450,000 to 600,000 distinct CDR3 sequences; 35% to 40% occur once, and the top ten carry 3.5% to 5%. The sample comprised peripheral blood or thyroid tissue (not recorded which). These TCRs come from an adult man with Graves' hyperthyroidism. Each CDR3 is given with its conserved first and last residue. The D gene is left open where the match is weak. Rows may omit the clone size; those that give it use once, few, many or a size class.

CDR3	DNA	J	size	D	V	length
CASSHKQGLADLSYEQYF	TGTGCCAGCAGTCATAAACAGGGACTAGCGGATCTCTCCTACGAGCAGTACTTC	TRBJ2-7	few	TRBD2	TRBV7-9	18
CASSLIGTEGEQFF	TGTGCCAGCAGCTTAATCGGTACTGAGGGTGAGCAGTTCTTC	TRBJ2-1	NA	NA	TRBV7-9	14
CSARDERTVTYEQYF	TGCAGTGCTAGAGATGAGCGGACAGTGACCTACGAGCAGTACTTC	TRBJ2-7	many	NA	TRBV20-1	15
CASSLDVTSGNTIYF	TGTGCCAGCAGCCTCGACGTAACCTCTGGAAACACCATATATTTT	TRBJ1-3	many	NA	TRBV7-6	15
CASTRGLGNQPQHF	TGTGCCAGTACTAGGGGCTTGGGCAATCAGCCCCAGCATTTT	TRBJ1-5	many	NA	TRBV19	14
CSGKTVNTGELFF	TGCAGCGGAAAGACCGTGAACACCGGGGAGCTGTTTTTT	TRBJ2-2	many	NA	TRBV29-1	13
CATKGEWYTGELFF	TGTGCCACCAAGGGCGAGTGGTACACCGGGGAGCTGTTTTTT	TRBJ2-2	NA	NA	TRBV15	14
CASSRRAGADYGYTF	TGTGCCAGCAGTAGAAGGGCAGGGGCGGATTATGGCTACACCTTC	TRBJ1-2	many	NA	TRBV2	15
CASSPISGGDQETQYF	TGCGCCAGCAGCCCGATTAGCGGGGGGGATCAAGAGACCCAGTACTTC	TRBJ2-5	many	TRBD2	TRBV4-1	16
CASSAGYPYYEQYF	TGTGCCAGCAGCGCGGGGTATCCTTACTACGAGCAGTACTTC	TRBJ2-7	NA	NA	TRBV3-1	14